Below are 8 T cell receptor beta chains sequenced from a single sample in a study of CD8+CD57+ T cells in acquired aplastic anemia. Profiling that covered TCR beta VDJ and CDR3 relied on genomic DNA as its template. TCRdb fed the reads into MiXCR, producing one record per CDR3 protein. This sample yields roughly 200,000 distinct CDR3 sequences, of which around 63% are seen a single time; roughly 46% belongs to the top ten. CD8+CD57+ cell expansion had been shown by flow cytometry in patients chosen for sequencing. The sequencing input was sorted CD4+, CD8+, or CD8+CD57+ T cells (not recorded which) from PBMCs. Receptors were obtained from a human donor with aplastic anemia.

The chain combines TRBV2 with TRBJ1-2; 9 positions agree with TRBD1. CDR1 is SNHLY, CDR2 FYNNEI, per germline. The CDR3 loop spans 16 amino acids. Germline trimming cut 1 base from V and 0 bases from J; bases unmatched to any gene: 3. The DNA of the CDR3 is TGTGCCAGCAGTGAAGTGGGGGACAGGGCTAACTATGGCTACACCTTC. Amino acids: CASSEVGDRANYGYTF.

The chain carries TRBV29-1 and TRBJ1-3; a possible D gene is TRBD1 (5 bases). Germline V CDR1 and CDR2: SQVTM, ANQGSEA. Trimming stripped 6 bases from V and 0 bases from J, with 6 bases between. This CDR3 is built from 12 residues. The CDR3 DNA is TGCAGCGTAGGGACCTCTGGAAACACCATATATTTT. Residues: CSVGTSGNTIYF.

This clonotype was observed a few times. The rearrangement uses TRBV10-3 and TRBJ1-1; 7 bases align to TRBD1. CDR1 is ENHRY and CDR2 is SYGVKD in the germline V gene. This CDR3 spans 15 amino acids. V gave up 2 bases and J gave up 5 bases; unmatched junction bases: 8. The CDR3 reads CAISEDQGVGTEAFF. DNA for the CDR3: TGTGCCATCAGTGAGGATCAGGGGGTGGGGACTGAAGCTTTCTTT.

Only a few counts were recorded for this clonotype. The chain carries TRBV5-1 and TRBJ2-7, with D maybe TRBD1 (6 bases). Trimming removed 3 bases from V and 1 base from J, with 11 bases in between. Germline CDR1 is SGHRS and CDR2 is YFSETQ. The CDR3 spans 14 residues. The CDR3 region is CASSYDRPSYEQYF. The CDR3 DNA reads as TGCGCCAGCAGCTACGACAGGCCATCCTACGAGCAGTACTTC.

The chain links TRBV6-1 to TRBJ1-5, with TRBD1 as a possible D gene (6 bases). CDR3 length: 15 residues. Germline V CDR1 and CDR2: MNHNS, SASEGT. V gave up 7 bases and J gave up 0 bases, with 13 bases separating them. CDR3 DNA sequence: TGTGCCAGCATCAAGGCAGGGGCTAGCAATCAGCCCCAGCATTTT. Translation: CASIKAGASNQPQHF.

The gene calls are TRBV2 and TRBJ1-6; tentative D call: TRBD1 (5 bases). CDR3 length equals 13 residues. The germline V gene has CDR1 SNHLY and CDR2 FYNNEI. The ends were cut back, 7 bases at V and 9 bases at J, with 13 bases in the middle. The CDR3 region has the DNA TGTGCCAGCATGGCGGGGGTGGCTTCACCCCTCCACTTT. Protein sequence: CASMAGVASPLHF.

V usage is TRBV2 and J usage is TRBJ2-7; 7 bases agree with TRBD1. Germline V CDR1 and CDR2: SNHLY, FYNNEI. Trimming removed 5 bases from V and 5 bases from J; junction bases left unmatched: 6. The CDR3 has 13 residues. The chain's CDR3 is CASSRKTGNEQYF. The CDR3 DNA is TGTGCCAGCAGTCGAAAGACAGGGAACGAGCAGTACTTC.

The J gene is TRBJ1-5, the V gene TRBV2; no clear D gene. Trimming removed 1 base at V and 0 bases at J, with 7 bases between. This CDR3 comprises 15 residues. The V gene's germline CDR1 is SNHLY and CDR2 FYNNEI. CDR3 coding DNA: TGTGCCAGCAGTGAAGTGGGGAATAGCAATCAGCCCCAGCATTTT. The encoded protein is CASSEVGNSNQPQHF.